The 21 T cell receptor beta chains reported below all come from one sample, sequenced in a study of cytomegalovirus exposure and HLA in healthy donors. It was with 60 Vbeta and 13 Jbeta primers that the PCR ran. Data came from immunoSEQ multiplex PCR; TCRdb stores just in-frame clones and leaves some out. The sample lists around 150,000 clones; 70% to 90% were seen once. Sequenced sample: PBMCs. The receptors originated from a young man in good health and CMV-seropositive.

V gene TRBV9 combines with J gene TRBJ2-1; 11 nucleotides line up with TRBD2. The CDR3 sequence is 15 residues long. The trim removed 3 bases at V and 9 bases at J, leaving 8 bases unmatched. Per the germline V gene, CDR1 is SGDLS and CDR2 is YYNGEE. The CDR3 loop is CASSALAGGPIEQFF. CDR3 nucleotides: TGTGCCAGCAGCGCCTTAGCGGGGGGGCCTATTGAGCAGTTCTTC.

The genes are TRBV4-1 and TRBJ2-1; tentative D call: TRBD1 (6 bases). The CDR3 runs 18 residues. Trimming took 0 bases from V and 5 from J, leaving 20 bases between them. In germline, CDR1 is MGHRA, CDR2 YSYEKL. The chain's CDR3 is CASSQDVRGPTFNNEQFF. The DNA for the CDR3 is TGCGCCAGCAGCCAAGATGTCAGGGGTCCTACCTTCAACAATGAGCAGTTCTTC.

The rearrangement uses TRBV5-4 and TRBJ1-2; 12 positions match TRBD1. The CDR3 sequence is 18 residues long. Looked up from germline, CDR1 is SGHNT and CDR2 is YYREEE (reference sequence). The V and J ends lost 1 base and 0 bases, in that order; junction bases with no gene match: 7. Here the CDR3 reads CASSLSRDRGRANYGYTF. In DNA form, the CDR3 reads TGTGCCAGCAGCTTGTCCCGGGACAGGGGGCGAGCTAACTATGGCTACACCTTC.

V gene TRBV5-6 combines with J gene TRBJ2-2; a weak D match, TRBD2 (5 bases). The CDR3 runs 14 residues. Germline V gene lookup returns CDR1 SGHDT and CDR2 YYEEEE. V was pared by 3 bases and J by 6 bases, with 12 bases between. CDR3 amino acids: CASSSALAAGELFF. CDR3 coding DNA: TGTGCCAGCAGCTCCGCGCTAGCAGCCGGGGAGCTGTTTTTT.

This clone was observed once. The J gene is TRBJ2-7, the V gene TRBV6-1; D might be TRBD1 (6 bases). The CDR3 contains 14 residues. V was trimmed by 1 base and J by 1 base, leaving 8 bases between them. The germline CDR1 and CDR2 sequences are MNHNS and SASEGT. The CDR3 sequence: CASSEGTASYEQYF. The CDR3 DNA follows: TGTGCCAGCAGTGAAGGGACAGCTTCCTACGAGCAGTACTTC.

V and J are TRBV7-2 and TRBJ2-5; the match to TRBD1 covers 7 bases. Trimming at V came to 5 bases and at J to 9 bases, leaving 15 bases not matched to a gene. This CDR3 is built from 15 residues. The germline V gene encodes CDR1 SGHTA and CDR2 FQGNSA. CDR3 sequence: CASSQDRVGVSAQYF. The CDR3 DNA sequence: TGTGCCAGCAGCCAAGACAGGGTGGGGGTTTCGGCCCAGTACTTC. The complete variable domain, with remaining parts taken from reference TRBV7-2 and TRBJ2-5, reads GAGVSQSPSNKVTEKGKDVELRCDPISGHTALYWYRQSLGQGLEFLIYFQGNSAPDKSGLPSDRFSAERTGGSVSTLTIQRTQQEDSAVYLCASSQDRVGVSAQYFGPGTRLLVL.

The chain couples TRBV27 to TRBJ2-7; D perhaps matches TRBD1 (6 bases). CDR1 and CDR2 from the germline V gene are MNHEY and SMNVEV (reference sequence). Trimming pared 5 bases from V and 0 bases from J, leaving 17 bases between. The CDR3 is made up of 16 amino acids. The CDR3 loop reads CASSLSHREISYEQYF. The CDR3 region has the DNA TGTGCCAGCAGTCTTTCCCACAGGGAGATCTCCTACGAGCAGTACTTC.

This clone has more than one count but fewer than ten. The chain carries TRBV27 and TRBJ2-7; 9 bases are a match to TRBD1. J gave up 0 bases and V 5 bases, and 2 bases lay outside the gene matches. This CDR3 spans 14 amino acids. CDR1 MNHEY and CDR2 SMNVEV come from the germline V gene (reference sequence). DNA for the CDR3: TGTGCCAGCAGTGGACAGGGGAACTCCTACGAGCAGTACTTC. It codes for CASSGQGNSYEQYF.

CDR3: CASSQDEGGLTKETQYF. CDR3 sequence (DNA): TGTGCCAGCAGCCAAGACGAAGGGGGACTAACCAAAGAGACCCAGTACTTC. This chain uses TRBV4-2 with TRBJ2-5; TRBD2 might be the D (7 bases). Trimming took off 0 bases at V and 3 bases at J, with 17 bases between the two ends. Germline V gene lookup returns CDR1 LGHNA and CDR2 YNFKEQ. This CDR3 is 17 amino acids long.

The CDR3 region is CASSKDRGGPYEQYF. The CDR3 coding sequence is TGTGCCAGCAGTAAGGACAGGGGTGGGCCCTACGAGCAGTACTTC. V usage is TRBV6-1 and J usage is TRBJ2-7; 9 nucleotides agree with TRBD1. V dropped 5 bases and J dropped 2; count of bases not matched to a gene: 7. Germline V gene lookup returns CDR1 MNHNS and CDR2 SASEGT. The CDR3 has 15 amino acids.

Comments on this clone: At one boundary the junction diverges from the germline segment, which might be a read error. CDR3 residues: CSSSSLPGQNTGELFF. DNA for the CDR3: TGTTCCAGCAGCTCGCTCCCGGGACAGAACACCGGGGAGCTGTTTTTT. The chain carries TRBV7-9 and TRBJ2-2; tentatively, D is TRBD1 (6 bases). The CDR3 sequence is 16 residues long. Germline loops: CDR1 SEHNR, CDR2 FQNEAQ (reference sequence).

V and J are TRBV25-1 and TRBJ2-5; TRBD2 matches 13 bases. Germline trimming cut 8 bases from V and 5 bases from J; bases unmatched to any gene: 11. This CDR3 comprises 16 residues. The germline V gene has CDR1 MGHDK and CDR2 SYGVNS. The CDR3 DNA sequence: TGTGCCAGCGCCGGGACTAGCGGGGTGGTACGGGAGACCCAGTACTTC. Residues: CASAGTSGVVRETQYF.

V gene TRBV4-3 combines with J gene TRBJ1-4, with 7 bases matching TRBD1. The CDR3 loop spans 12 amino acids. After removal of 10 bases from V and 7 bases from J, the junction contained 6 bases not matched to a gene. Per the germline V gene, CDR1 is LGHNA and CDR2 is YSLEER. Here the CDR3 reads CAIGGGLEKLFF. CDR3 nucleotides: TGCGCCATCGGAGGGGGCCTTGAAAAACTGTTTTTT.

The chain combines TRBV11-2 with TRBJ2-5, with 11 positions matching TRBD1. CDR3 length: 15 amino acids. Germline V lookup: CDR1 SGHAT, CDR2 FQNNGV. V lost 5 bases to trimming and J lost 3 bases; unmatched junction nucleotides: 5. DNA for the CDR3: TGTGCCAGCAGCAGGACAGGGGGCCCGGAAGAGACCCAGTACTTC. It encodes CASSRTGGPEETQYF. The variable domain in full, completed from reference TRBV11-2 and TRBJ2-5, reads EAGVAQSPRYKIIEKRQSVAFWCNPISGHATLYWYQQILGQGPKLLIQFQNNGVVDDSQLPKDRFSAERLKGVDSTLKIQPAKLEDSAVYLCASSRTGGPEETQYFGPGTRLLVL.

The chain recombines TRBV4-3 with TRBJ1-6, with 8 nucleotides matching TRBD1. This CDR3 has 15 amino acids. Germline V gene sequence: CDR1 LGHNA, CDR2 YSLEER. V was pared by 6 bases and J by 6 bases, with 7 bases of the junction left unmatched. CDR3 in amino acids: CASSFGQGTNSPLHF. The CDR3 coding sequence is TGCGCCAGCAGTTTTGGACAGGGCACTAATTCACCCCTCCACTTT.

The chain joins TRBV5-4 to TRBJ1-3; possibly TRBD1 for D (6 bases). V lost 5 bases to trimming and J lost 2 bases, with 14 bases between them. The CDR3 has 15 amino acids. CDR1 is SGHNT and CDR2 is YYREEE in the germline V gene (reference sequence). The DNA of the CDR3 is TGTGCCAGCAGTGACCCCCGGACAGCTGGAAACACCATATATTTT. Protein: CASSDPRTAGNTIYF.

The V gene is TRBV5-1, the J gene TRBJ2-1; D is perhaps TRBD1 (7 bases). Trimming shortened V by 1 base and J by 4 bases, and 15 bases separated the two germline ends. Germline CDR1 SGHRS, CDR2 YFSETQ. There are 16 residues in the CDR3. The CDR3 region is CASSLFGGGLYNEQFF. CDR3 in DNA: TGCGCCAGCAGCTTGTTTGGAGGGGGCCTTTACAATGAGCAGTTCTTC.

This rearrangement joins TRBV5-6 to TRBJ2-5, with D possibly matching TRBD1 (6 bases). This CDR3 contains 14 residues. V was shortened by 3 bases and J by 6 bases, with 15 bases between the two germline ends. Germline V CDR1 and CDR2: SGHDT, YYEEEE. The CDR3 nucleotides read TGTGCCAGCAGCTCCAGGGGTTCCGGGAAGACCCAGTACTTC. Its translation: CASSSRGSGKTQYF. Together with reference TRBV5-6 and TRBJ2-5, the CDR3 gives the full variable domain: DAGVTQSPTHLIKTRGQQVTLRCSPKSGHDTVSWYQQALGQGPQFIFQYYEEEERQRGNFPDRFSGHQFPNYSSELNVNALLLGDSALYLCASSSRGSGKTQYFGPGTRLLVL.

V gene TRBV10-3 combines with J gene TRBJ2-1; D ambiguous. The ends were cut back, 3 bases at V and 6 bases at J, with 6 bases in the middle. CDR3 length: 12 amino acids. Per the germline V gene, CDR1 is ENHRY and CDR2 is SYGVKD. The CDR3 region has the DNA TGTGCCATCAGTGACCTAAGCAATGAGCAGTTCTTC. This sequence encodes CAISDLSNEQFF.

Note on this clone: One junction end disagrees with the germline gene, perhaps due to a read error. Other DNA sequences in this sample translate to the same CDR3. V usage is TRBV5-1 and J usage is TRBJ2-5; TRBD1 might be the D (6 bases). The CDR3 covers 14 residues. CDR1 and CDR2 (germline): SGHRS, YFSETQ. CDR3 nucleotide sequence: TGCGCCAGCAGTTTGGACAGCCCCCAGGGGACCCAGTACTTC. Residues: CASSLDSPQGTQYF.

This rearrangement joins TRBV7-3 to TRBJ2-3; 7 nucleotides agree with TRBD2. The CDR3 is made up of 15 amino acids. Germline lookup yields CDR1 SGHTA and CDR2 FQGTGA. Trimming took 5 bases from V and 2 from J; bases not matched to a gene: 7. The CDR3 loop reads CASSRWGGFTDTQYF. In DNA, the CDR3 is TGTGCCAGCAGCAGGTGGGGGGGGTTCACAGATACGCAGTATTTT. The variable domain in full, with the rest retrieved from reference TRBV7-3 and TRBJ2-3, is GAGVSQTPSNKVTEKGKYVELRCDPISGHTALYWYRQSLGQGPEFLIYFQGTGAADDSGLPNDRFFAVRPEGSVSTLKIQRTERGDSAVYLCASSRWGGFTDTQYFGPGTRLTVL.